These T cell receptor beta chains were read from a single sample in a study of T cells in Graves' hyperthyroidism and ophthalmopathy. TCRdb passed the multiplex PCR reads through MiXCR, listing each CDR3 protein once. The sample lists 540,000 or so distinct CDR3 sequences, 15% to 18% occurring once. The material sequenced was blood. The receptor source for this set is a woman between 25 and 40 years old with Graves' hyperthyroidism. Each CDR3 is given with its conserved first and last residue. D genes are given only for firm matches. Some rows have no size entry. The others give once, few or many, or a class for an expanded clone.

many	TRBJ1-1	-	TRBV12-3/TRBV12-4	TGTGCCAGCAGTTTTTCCTACTGGCGCACTGAAGCTTTCTTT	CASSFSYWRTEAFF
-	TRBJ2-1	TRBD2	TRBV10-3	TGTGCCATCAGCGCTGCACTCGGACTAGCGGGGGTCAATGAGCAGTTCTTC	CAISAALGLAGVNEQFF
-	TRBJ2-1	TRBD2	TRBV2	TGTGCCAGCAGTCCGACTAGCGGGGGATTAAATGAGCAGTTCTTC	CASSPTSGGLNEQFF
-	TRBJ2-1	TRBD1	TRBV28	TGTGCCAGCAGTTCATCCGACAGGGACAATGAGCAGTTCTTC	CASSSSDRDNEQFF
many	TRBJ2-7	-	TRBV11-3	TGTGCCAGCAGCCCTTACCCCCGGCAGGGGACGATCTACGAGCAGTACTTC	CASSPYPRQGTIYEQYF
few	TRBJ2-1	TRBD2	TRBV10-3	TGTGCCATCAGTCCAGCGGGGACCGACAATGAGCAGTTCTTC	CAISPAGTDNEQFF
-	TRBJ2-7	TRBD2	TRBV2	TGTGCCAGCAGTGTGGTAGCGGGAGGCTACGAGCAGTACTTC	CASSVVAGGYEQYF
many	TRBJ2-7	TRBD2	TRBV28	TGTGCCAGCAGCCCTAGCGGGAGCGGGTCCTACGAGCAGTACTTC	CASSPSGSGSYEQYF
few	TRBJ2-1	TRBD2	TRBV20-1	TGCAGTGCCTTCTTGGGCGGGGGGCGTACCGGGAATGAGCAGTTCTTC	CSAFLGGGRTGNEQFF
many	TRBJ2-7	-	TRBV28	TGTGCCAGCAGTCCACCTCCTGGCTACGAGCAGTACTTC	CASSPPPGYEQYF
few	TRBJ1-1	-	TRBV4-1	TGCGCCAGCAGCCAAGGAAGACGGACTGCCTTGAACACTGAAGCTTTCTTT	CASSQGRRTALNTEAFF
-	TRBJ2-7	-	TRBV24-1	TGTGCCACCGGCCCCCCCAAAGACGGTCAGGCGGCGAACTACGAGCAGTACTTC	CATGPPKDGQAANYEQYF
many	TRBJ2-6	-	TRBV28	TGTGCCAGCAGTCGGACCCGGGGCTCTGGGGCCAACGTCCTGACTTTC	CASSRTRGSGANVLTF
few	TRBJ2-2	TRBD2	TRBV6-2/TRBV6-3	TGTGCCAGCCAGCTAGCGGGAAAACCGGACACCGGGGAGCTGTTTTTT	CASQLAGKPDTGELFF
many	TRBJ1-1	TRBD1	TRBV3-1	TGTGCCAGCAGCGACAGTGCCGGGACAGGGGGCTTTGAAGCTTTCTTT	CASSDSAGTGGFEAFF
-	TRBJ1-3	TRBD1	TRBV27	TGTGCCAGCAGTTCAGGGGGAGGTGGAAACACCATATATTTT	CASSSGGGGNTIYF
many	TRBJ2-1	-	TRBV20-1	TGCAGTGCTAGACTTACTAGTCCCGGGGTTTATGAGCAGTTCTTC	CSARLTSPGVYEQFF
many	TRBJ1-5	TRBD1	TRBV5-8	TGTGCCAGCGGGCCAGGGACAGGGAACCAGCCCCAGCATTTT	CASGPGTGNQPQHF
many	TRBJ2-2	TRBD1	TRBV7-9	TGTGCCAGCAGCTCAAGCGACAGGGGGCTTCATAAAACCGGGGAGCTGTTTTTT	CASSSSDRGLHKTGELFF
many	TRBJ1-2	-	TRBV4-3	TGCGCCAGCAGCCCACTTGGGGGGGAGGTCGACTATTATGGCTACACCTTC	CASSPLGGEVDYYGYTF
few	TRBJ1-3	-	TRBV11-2	TGTGCCAGCAGCTTAATGCAGGGGTTCGGAAACACCATATATTTT	CASSLMQGFGNTIYF
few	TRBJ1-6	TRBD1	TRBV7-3	TGTGCCAGCAGCATGGGGACAGGGGTAGGGTCACCCCTCCACTTT	CASSMGTGVGSPLHF